The 10 T cell receptor beta chains listed next were all sequenced from one sample in a study of blood T cell repertoires in COVID-19. Measured with immunoSEQ multiplex PCR; TCRdb has only the in-frame clones, and not every one. The sample lists hundreds of thousands of clones, approximately 86% occurring once. Material: peripheral blood. The source is a woman younger than 45 with COVID-19, enrolled during active disease.

The rearrangement links TRBV7-2 to TRBJ2-5; 7 nucleotides line up with TRBD1. V lost 5 bases, J lost 4 bases, and 7 bases stayed unmatched. This CDR3 has 14 residues. Germline CDR1 reads SGHTA; CDR2 reads FQGNSA. The CDR3 DNA reads TGTGCCAGCAGCGCCAATTCAGGGGGAGAGACCCAGTACTTC. It encodes CASSANSGGETQYF.

This clone came up a few times. This chain links TRBV9 with TRBJ2-1, with 7 positions matching TRBD1. V lost 4 bases, J lost 2 bases, and 6 bases stayed unmatched. The germline CDR1 and CDR2 sequences are SGDLS and YYNGEE. The CDR3 loop spans 15 amino acids. CDR3 bases: TGTGCCAGCAGCCCCCGGGACAGAACCTACAATGAGCAGTTCTTC. Translation: CASSPRDRTYNEQFF.

The rearrangement joins TRBV19 to TRBJ1-2; a possible D gene is TRBD1 (6 bases). Trimming took off 3 bases at V and 7 bases at J, with 9 bases between the two ends. This CDR3 has 12 residues. Germline loops: CDR1 LNHDA, CDR2 SQIVND (reference sequence). The CDR3 spells CASSIDRTGYTF. The DNA for the CDR3 is TGTGCCAGTAGTATCGACAGGACTGGCTACACCTTC.

The chain couples TRBV30 to TRBJ1-1; 7 bases line up with TRBD1. With V trimmed by 2 bases and J by 5 bases, 8 bases remained unmatched. Germline V gives CDR1 GTSNPN, CDR2 SVGIG (reference sequence). The CDR3 length is 14 residues. The CDR3 here is CAWSRRTGGTEAFF. CDR3 DNA sequence: TGTGCCTGGAGTCGACGGACAGGTGGGACTGAAGCTTTCTTT. The whole variable domain, remainder taken from reference TRBV30 and TRBJ1-1, is SQTIHQWPATLVQPVGSPLSLECTVEGTSNPNLYWYRQAAGRGLQLLFYSVGIGQISSEVPQNLSASRPQDRQFILSSKKLLLSDSGFYLCAWSRRTGGTEAFFGQGTRLTVV.

The chain recombines TRBV12-5 with TRBJ1-1; 10 bases align to TRBD1. CDR1 and CDR2 from the germline V gene are LGHNT and FRNRAP. The CDR3 consists of 15 residues. Trimming took 4 bases from V and 4 from J; bases not matched to a gene: 6. The CDR3 DNA reads TGTGCTAGTGGTTCTCCGGGACAGGGGATCACTGAAGCTTTCTTT. As protein: CASGSPGQGITEAFF.

CDR3 amino acids: CSAVRDEQFF. CDR3 sequence (DNA): TGCAGTGCTGTGAGGGATGAGCAGTTCTTC. The chain is built from TRBV20-1 and TRBJ2-1, with D maybe TRBD2 (5 bases). Germline-derived CDR1 and CDR2 are DFQATT and SNEGSKA (reference sequence). Trimming took 5 bases from V and 8 from J, leaving 7 bases between them. CDR3 length equals 10 residues.

V is TRBV3-1 (or the pseudogene TRBV3-2) and J is TRBJ2-7; 11 nucleotides align to TRBD2. CDR1 and CDR2 (germline): LGHDT, YNNKEL (reference sequence). J was trimmed by 3 bases and V by 1 base; bases with no gene match: 2. The CDR3 sequence is 15 residues long. The CDR3 DNA sequence: TGTGCCAGCAGCCAAGGGACTAGCGGGCTCTACGAGCAGTACTTC. It translates to CASSQGTSGLYEQYF.

This sequence joins TRBV18 and TRBJ2-1, with 7 bases identical to TRBD2. The CDR3 spans 15 residues. The germline V gene encodes CDR1 KGHSH and CDR2 LQKENI. With V trimmed by 3 bases and J by 4 bases, 6 bases remained unmatched. The DNA for the CDR3 is TGTGCCAGCTCACCCCTAGCGGAGCAGTACAATGAGCAGTTCTTC. Its translation is CASSPLAEQYNEQFF.

The chain joins TRBV12-5 to TRBJ1-4; D is uncertain. The V end lost 6 bases, the J end lost 4 bases, and 12 bases lay between the germline ends. CDR1 is LGHNT and CDR2 is FRNRAP in the germline V gene. The CDR3 totals 14 residues. The CDR3 is CASGPDGGNEKLFF. CDR3 bases: TGTGCTAGTGGCCCCGACGGAGGTAATGAAAAACTGTTTTTT. The variable domain in full, with the rest retrieved from reference TRBV12-5 and TRBJ1-4, is DARVTQTPRHKVTEMGQEVTMRCQPILGHNTVFWYRQTMMQGLELLAYFRNRAPLDDSGMPKDRFSAEMPDATLATLKIQPSEPRDSAVYFCASGPDGGNEKLFFGSGTQLSVL.

The chain employs TRBV27 and TRBJ1-6; D ambiguous. CDR1 is MNHEY, CDR2 SMNVEV, per germline (reference sequence). V dropped 2 bases and J dropped 5 bases, with 7 bases sitting between them. The CDR3 runs 14 residues. CDR3 bases: TGTGCCAGCAGTTTAGCGGGGAATAATTCACCCCTCCACTTT. Encoded protein: CASSLAGNNSPLHF.